This T cell receptor beta chain stems from a study of CD8 T cells in ankylosing spondylitis. Study findings and constraints: According to the report, clones linked to the disease were significantly enriched in matched synovial fluid samples taken from ankylosing spondylitis patients. Some motif variants had been reported before (in reactive arthritis synovial fluid and blood). Among TCR beta sequences, a motif of several highly homologous variants appeared characteristic of ankylosing spondylitis blood.

Germline CDR1 reads MGHRA; CDR2 reads YSYEKL. V gave up 0 bases and J gave up 5 bases, with 5 bases separating them. The CDR3 totals 14 residues. This clonotype was recorded a few times. Its antigen is currently unknown. Libraries for TCR beta were made by quantitative 5'-RACE with molecular barcodes. TCRdb called the 5' RACE reads again in MiXCR, with one record for every CDR3 protein. The sample holds about 340,000 distinct CDR3 sequences, under 15% seen once. The origin of this receptor is a male donor with ankylosing spondylitis or in good health (not recorded which). Material for sequencing was blood, either unsorted or a sorted T cell fraction (not recorded which). The V and J genes are TRBV4-1 and TRBJ1-6; D unclear. Here the CDR3 DNA reads TGCGCCAGCAGCCAAGATCAGAATAATTCACCCCTCCACTTT. This codes for CASSQDQNNSPLHF.